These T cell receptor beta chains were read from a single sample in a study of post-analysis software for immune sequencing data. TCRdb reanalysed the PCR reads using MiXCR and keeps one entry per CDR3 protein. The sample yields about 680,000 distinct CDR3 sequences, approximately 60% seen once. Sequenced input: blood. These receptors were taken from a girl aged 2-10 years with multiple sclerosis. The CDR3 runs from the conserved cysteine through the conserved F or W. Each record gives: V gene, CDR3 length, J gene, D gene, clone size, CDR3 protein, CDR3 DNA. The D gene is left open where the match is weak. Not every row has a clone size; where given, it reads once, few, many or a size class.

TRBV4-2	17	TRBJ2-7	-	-	CASSQGLGSTYSYEQYF	TGTGCCAGCAGCCAAGGCCTTGGATCTACCTATTCCTACGAGCAGTACTTC
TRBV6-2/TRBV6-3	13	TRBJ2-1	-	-	CASSWEPYNEQFF	TGTGCCAGCAGTTGGGAACCCTACAATGAGCAGTTCTTC
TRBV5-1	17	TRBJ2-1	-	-	CASSPTYPIREYNEQFF	TGCGCCAGCAGCCCCACTTATCCGATTAGAGAATACAATGAGCAGTTCTTC
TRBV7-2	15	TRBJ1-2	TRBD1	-	CASSGGGQGANGYTF	TGTGCCAGCAGCGGAGGCGGACAGGGGGCTAATGGCTACACCTTC
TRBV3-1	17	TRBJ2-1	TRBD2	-	CASSQPRPSGIYNEQFF	TGTGCCAGCAGCCAACCGCGTCCTAGCGGGATATACAATGAGCAGTTCTTC
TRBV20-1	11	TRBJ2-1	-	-	CSASSRYEQFF	TGCAGTGCTAGCTCTCGCTATGAGCAGTTCTTC
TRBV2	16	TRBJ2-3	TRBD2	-	CASSPGLAELTDTQYF	TGTGCCAGCAGCCCCGGACTAGCGGAGCTCACAGATACGCAGTATTTT
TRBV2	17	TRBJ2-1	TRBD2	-	CASSMNGGLAGDHEQFF	TGTGCCAGCAGCATGAACGGAGGACTAGCGGGGGATCATGAGCAGTTCTTC
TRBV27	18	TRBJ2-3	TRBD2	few	CASSSPRLAGKATDTQYF	TGTGCCAGCAGTTCCCCCCGGCTAGCGGGAAAGGCCACAGATACGCAGTATTTT
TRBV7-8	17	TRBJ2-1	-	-	CASSLANSLTPYNEQFF	TGTGCCAGCAGCTTAGCAAATAGTCTAACTCCCTACAATGAGCAGTTCTTC
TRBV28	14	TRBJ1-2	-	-	CASSLWEGRNGYTF	TGTGCCAGCAGCTTGTGGGAGGGGCGAAATGGCTACACCTTC
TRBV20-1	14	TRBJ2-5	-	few	CSAPRGEQQETQYF	TGCAGTGCCCCCCGAGGAGAGCAACAGGAGACCCAGTACTTC
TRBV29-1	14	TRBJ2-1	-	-	CSVFSPSSYNEQFF	TGCAGCGTTTTCAGCCCGAGCTCCTACAATGAGCAGTTCTTC
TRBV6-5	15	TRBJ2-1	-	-	CASSYVWGPYNEQFF	TGTGCCAGCAGTTACGTATGGGGCCCCTACAATGAGCAGTTCTTC